These 21 T cell receptor beta chains originate from one sample sequenced in a study of cytomegalovirus exposure and HLA in healthy donors. Data came from immunoSEQ multiplex PCR; TCRdb stores just in-frame clones and leaves some out. In the table there are under 150,000 clones, roughly 90% of which are singletons. Specimen: PBMCs. The receptors were gathered from a woman younger than 35 in good health and CMV-seropositive.

V and J are TRBV4-3 and TRBJ1-2, with no clear D. The V gene's germline CDR1 is LGHNA and CDR2 YSLEER. Trimming took off 0 bases at V and 5 bases at J, with 16 bases between the two ends. The CDR3 runs to 16 residues. The CDR3 sequence: CASSQDFDTFRYGYTF. CDR3 DNA sequence: TGCGCCAGCAGCCAAGATTTTGACACCTTTAGGTATGGCTACACCTTC.

The rearrangement joins TRBV19 to TRBJ1-2; 7 bases are shared with TRBD1. The V gene end was trimmed by 11 bases and the J gene end by 5 bases; junction bases not matched to a gene: 14. The germline V gene has CDR1 LNHDA and CDR2 SQIVND (reference sequence). This CDR3 is built from 14 residues. CDR3: CASTARDRQYGYTF. For the CDR3, the DNA is TGTGCCTCAACCGCCCGGGACAGACAATATGGCTACACCTTC.

The genes are TRBV7-8 and TRBJ1-5; D perhaps matches TRBD1 (6 bases). From germline, CDR1 is SGHVS and CDR2 FQNEAQ. CDR3 size: 15 residues. The V gene lost 3 bases and the J gene lost 1 base, with 10 bases spanning the gap. CDR3 in amino acids: CASSFEDSSNQPQHF. CDR3 nucleotide sequence: TGTGCCAGCAGCTTCGAGGACAGCAGCAATCAGCCCCAGCATTTT.

V gene TRBV2 combines with J gene TRBJ2-6; D may be TRBD1 (5 bases). The CDR3 has 15 residues. Germline assignment: CDR1 SNHLY and CDR2 FYNNEI. V was shortened by 4 bases and J by 0 bases, with 7 bases between the two germline ends. The CDR3 loop is CASSGQLSGANVLTF. CDR3 sequence (DNA): TGTGCCAGCAGTGGACAGCTCTCTGGGGCCAACGTCCTGACTTTC.

In this sample, this clone turned up once. The chain links TRBV6-5 to TRBJ1-2, with 9 bases aligning to TRBD1. The CDR3 consists of 14 residues. Trimming removed 4 bases from V and 4 bases from J; junction bases left unmatched: 4. From germline, CDR1 is MNHEY and CDR2 SVGAGI. CDR3 nucleotides: TGTGCCAGCAGTTGGGACAGGGTCTCCTATGGCTACACCTTC. The encoded protein is CASSWDRVSYGYTF.

The chain is built from TRBV19 and TRBJ1-5; D is unclear. From germline, CDR1 is LNHDA and CDR2 SQIVND (reference sequence). The CDR3 consists of 14 residues. Trimming removed 6 bases at V and 0 bases at J, with 9 bases between. The CDR3 region is CASSPRSSNQPQHF. DNA of the CDR3: TGTGCCAGTAGCCCCCGGAGTAGCAATCAGCCCCAGCATTTT.

This clone was picked up a small number of times. The chain carries TRBV30 and TRBJ1-2; TRBD1 matches at 7 bases. The CDR3 spans 12 residues. Germline CDR1 is GTSNPN and CDR2 is SVGIG (reference sequence). Trimming at V came to 2 bases and at J to 5 bases, leaving 2 bases not matched to a gene. CDR3 nucleotide sequence: TGTGCCTGGAGTCCACAGGGGTATGGCTACACCTTC. Translated: CAWSPQGYGYTF.

This clone was observed a single time. The chain has TRBV18 and TRBJ2-3; 8 bases fit TRBD1. The germline V gene encodes CDR1 KGHSH and CDR2 LQKENI. The J segment lost 2 bases and the V segment lost 6 bases, leaving 10 bases of the junction unmatched. The CDR3 runs 16 residues. Here the CDR3 reads CASSPIRQGITDTQYF. CDR3 bases: TGTGCCAGCTCCCCTATTAGACAGGGGATCACAGATACGCAGTATTTT.

The J gene is TRBJ2-3, the V gene TRBV9; 8 nucleotides align to TRBD2. CDR1 is SGDLS and CDR2 is YYNGEE in the germline V gene. CDR3 length: 16 residues. V was pared by 3 bases and J by 2 bases, with 8 bases of the junction left unmatched. CDR3 loop: CASSGSGAFFTDTQYF. Here the CDR3 DNA reads TGTGCCAGCAGCGGTAGCGGGGCGTTCTTCACAGATACGCAGTATTTT.

The CDR3 DNA is TGTGCCAGCAGTCCTACGACAGGCGACTCCCAAGAGACCCAGTACTTC. It encodes CASSPTTGDSQETQYF. The V call is TRBV28, the J call TRBJ2-5; D is possibly TRBD1 (6 bases). The CDR3 contains 16 residues. Per the germline V gene, CDR1 is MDHEN and CDR2 is SYDVKM. V lost 5 bases and J lost 1, with 17 bases in between.

J is TRBJ2-7 and V is TRBV4-1; maybe TRBD1 (5 bases). The CDR3 covers 15 residues. V dropped 3 bases and J dropped 0 bases, with 12 bases sitting between them. CDR1 is MGHRA and CDR2 is YSYEKL in the germline V gene. CDR3 DNA sequence: TGCGCCAGCAGCCACCCGTGGGGCACCTCCTACGAGCAGTACTTC. Translating gives CASSHPWGTSYEQYF.

The chain employs TRBV6-6 and TRBJ1-1; D remains unclear. Germline V gene sequence: CDR1 MNHNY, CDR2 SVGAGI (reference sequence). Trimming cost V 0 bases and J 5 bases, with 13 bases left between them. The CDR3 runs to 15 residues. This CDR3 reads CASSYSEPPKTEAFF. CDR3 sequence (DNA): TGTGCCAGCAGTTACTCGGAGCCTCCGAAGACTGAAGCTTTCTTT.

A single count supports this clone. The chain combines TRBV5-6 with TRBJ2-1, with 7 positions matching TRBD2. The junction had 4 bases not matched to a gene; V was cut back by 2 bases and J by 8 bases. Germline CDR1 SGHDT, CDR2 YYEEEE. The CDR3 has 13 amino acids. The CDR3 loop is CASSLAREYEQFF. The CDR3 DNA reads as TGTGCCAGCAGCTTAGCGCGGGAGTATGAGCAGTTCTTC. Drawing the rest from reference TRBV5-6 and TRBJ2-1, the complete variable domain is DAGVTQSPTHLIKTRGQQVTLRCSPKSGHDTVSWYQQALGQGPQFIFQYYEEEERQRGNFPDRFSGHQFPNYSSELNVNALLLGDSALYLCASSLAREYEQFFGPGTRLTVL.

CDR3 nucleotides: TGTGCCAGCTCACCAGTTGTAGCGGGGAGGGATGAGCAGTTCTTC. It specifies CASSPVVAGRDEQFF. This rearrangement joins TRBV18 to TRBJ2-1; 8 bases are a match to TRBD2. The CDR3 loop spans 15 amino acids. The germline CDR1 and CDR2 sequences are KGHSH and LQKENI. The junction had 8 bases not matched to a gene; V was cut back by 2 bases and J by 8 bases. The variable domain in full, completed from reference TRBV18 and TRBJ2-1, reads NAGVMQNPRHLVRRRGQEARLRCSPMKGHSHVYWYRQLPEEGLKFMVYLQKENIIDESGMPKERFSAEFPKEGPSILRIQQVVRGDSAAYFCASSPVVAGRDEQFFGPGTRLTVL.

CDR3 amino acids: CASSPLSGRAPDTQYF. The CDR3 DNA sequence: TGTGCCAGCTCACCACTTAGCGGGAGGGCACCAGATACGCAGTATTTT. This rearrangement joins TRBV18 to TRBJ2-3; TRBD2 aligns across 11 bases. The CDR3 is 16 residues long. V gave up 1 base and J gave up 4 bases; unmatched junction bases: 4. The V gene's germline CDR1 is KGHSH and CDR2 LQKENI. The full variable domain, with the rest looked up from reference TRBV18 and TRBJ2-3, is NAGVMQNPRHLVRRRGQEARLRCSPMKGHSHVYWYRQLPEEGLKFMVYLQKENIIDESGMPKERFSAEFPKEGPSILRIQQVVRGDSAAYFCASSPLSGRAPDTQYFGPGTRLTVL.

The chain joins TRBV7-8 to TRBJ2-1; 14 bases fit TRBD2. Per germline, CDR1 SGHVS and CDR2 FQNEAQ. The CDR3 covers 17 residues. V was clipped by 6 bases and J by 4 bases; unmatched bases: 8. Here the CDR3 DNA reads TGTGCCAGCAGACGGACTAGCGGGAGGACCCCGTACAATGAGCAGTTCTTC. Amino acid sequence: CASRRTSGRTPYNEQFF.

CDR3: CASSLATGVKEEQFF. The CDR3, as DNA: TGTGCCAGCAGCTTAGCCACAGGGGTAAAGGAAGAGCAGTTCTTC. The V gene is TRBV11-3, the J gene TRBJ2-1, with 7 bases that match TRBD1. Germline CDR1 and CDR2: SGHNT and YENEEA. V dropped 1 base and J dropped 10; count of bases not matched to a gene: 10. The CDR3 is made up of 15 amino acids.

The rearrangement joins TRBV10-2 to TRBJ1-5, with 12 positions matching TRBD1. Trimming removed 8 bases from V and 11 bases from J; junction bases left unmatched: 10. This CDR3 has 14 residues. From germline, CDR1 is WSHSY and CDR2 SAAADI. For the CDR3, the DNA is TGCGCCAGCGGGGACAGGGGGCGGAGTATGGCCCAGCATTTT. Its translation: CASGDRGRSMAQHF.

The V and J genes are TRBV6-5 and TRBJ2-7, with 9 bases lining up with TRBD2. CDR1 is MNHEY and CDR2 is SVGAGI in the germline V gene. The CDR3 is 14 amino acids. V shed 6 bases and J 1 base; nucleotides not matched to a gene: 4. The CDR3 here is CASRSGLASYEQYF. The CDR3 nucleotides are TGTGCCAGCAGATCGGGACTAGCTTCCTACGAGCAGTACTTC.

The chain recombines TRBV13 with TRBJ1-6; D perhaps matches TRBD1 (5 bases). This CDR3 is built from 15 residues. Between the trimmed V and J ends, which lost 4 bases and 8 bases, there was a span of 15 bases. Germline V gives CDR1 PRHDT, CDR2 FYEKMQ (reference sequence). The CDR3 spells CASSSWGGIDSPLHF. The CDR3 DNA follows: TGTGCCAGCAGCTCCTGGGGCGGGATCGATTCACCCCTCCACTTT.

This sequence joins TRBV4-1 and TRBJ1-1, with 12 bases that match TRBD1. The CDR3 is 14 amino acids. Germline V gives CDR1 MGHRA, CDR2 YSYEKL. V shed 6 bases, J shed 5 bases, and the junction held 4 bases outside the gene matches. CDR3: CASRQGQGATEAFF. Written as DNA, the CDR3 is TGCGCCAGCAGACAGGGACAGGGGGCGACTGAAGCTTTCTTT.